This TCR beta chain was captured in a study of blood T cell repertoires in COVID-19. The CDR3 covers 13 residues. CDR1 is SQVTM, CDR2 ANQGSEA, per germline. Losses at the gene ends were 7 bases for V and 2 bases for J; bases not matched to a gene: 8. The repertoire was sequenced with immunoSEQ multiplex PCR; TCRdb's copy has only in-frame clones and lacks some. The sample shows approximately 210,000 clones, approximately 87% of them seen only once. The chain uses TRBV29-1 and TRBJ2-7, with 7 bases fitting TRBD1. The origin of this receptor is a woman aged 70-85 years with acute or convalescent COVID-19. The source material was peripheral blood. CDR3 region: CSAQPGGTYEQYF. Here the CDR3 DNA reads TGCAGCGCCCAGCCAGGGGGAACCTACGAGCAGTACTTC.